Following are 3 T cell receptor beta chains from one sample sequenced in a study of T cell responses to AZD1222 COVID-19 vaccine. Sequenced by immunoSEQ multiplex PCR; TCRdb stores in-frame clones only, minus some. The sample yields around 140,000 clones, 85% seen once. Sequenced here: peripheral blood, sampled 28 days after the second dose of the MenACWY control vaccine. Source of these receptors: an adult who received the MenACWY meningococcal vaccine as a control.

J is TRBJ1-4 and V is TRBV5-1; 9 bases fit TRBD1. Unmatched junction bases numbered 5, after V lost 4 bases and J lost 4 bases. The CDR3 is 15 amino acids. Per germline, CDR1 SGHRS and CDR2 YFSETQ. The CDR3 sequence is CASSAPDRGNEKLFF. CDR3 nucleotides: TGCGCCAGCAGCGCACCGGACAGGGGTAATGAAAAACTGTTTTTT.

This rearrangement joins TRBV11-2 to TRBJ1-2; TRBD1 agrees at 9 bases. Germline V gene lookup returns CDR1 SGHAT and CDR2 FQNNGV. This CDR3 comprises 13 residues. The V and J ends lost 7 bases and 8 bases, in that order; junction bases with no gene match: 8. Here the CDR3 DNA reads TGTGCCAGCAACTCGGACAGGGGAATAGGCTACACCTTC. It encodes CASNSDRGIGYTF.

The chain uses TRBV4-3 and TRBJ2-3, with D possibly called TRBD1 or TRBD2 (5 bases each). Trimming took 4 bases from V and 5 from J, leaving 19 bases between them. Germline CDR1 reads LGHNA; CDR2 reads YSLEER. CDR3 length: 16 residues. This CDR3 reads CASSPRGARVGDTQYF. The CDR3 coding sequence is TGCGCCAGCAGCCCAAGAGGGGCACGCGTGGGAGATACGCAGTATTTT.